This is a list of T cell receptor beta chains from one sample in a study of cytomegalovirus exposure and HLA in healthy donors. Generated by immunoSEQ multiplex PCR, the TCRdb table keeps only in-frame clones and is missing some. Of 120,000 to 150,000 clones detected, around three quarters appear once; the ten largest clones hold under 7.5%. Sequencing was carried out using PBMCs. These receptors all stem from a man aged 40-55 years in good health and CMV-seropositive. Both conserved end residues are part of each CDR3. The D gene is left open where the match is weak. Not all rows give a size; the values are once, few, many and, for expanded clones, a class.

CDR3: CSVSSGGAYNEQFF
DNA: TGCAGCGTTTCTAGCGGGGGGGCCTACAATGAGCAGTTCTTC
V: TRBV29-1
size: NA
D: TRBD2
J: TRBJ2-1

CDR3: CASSLGGIGTYNEQFF
DNA: TGTGCCAGCAGCTTAGGCGGGATAGGCACATACAATGAGCAGTTCTTC
V: TRBV7-2
size: NA
D: NA
J: TRBJ2-1

CDR3: CASSPSTGTGPVTGELFF
DNA: TGCGCCAGCAGCCCTAGCACAGGGACCGGGCCCGTCACCGGGGAGCTGTTTTTT
V: TRBV5-1
size: few
D: NA
J: TRBJ2-2

CDR3: CATSRGSFPTEAFF
DNA: TGTGCCACCAGCAGAGGTTCCTTCCCGACAGAAGCTTTCTTT
V: TRBV15
size: NA
D: NA
J: TRBJ1-1

CDR3: CASSHGGEQFF
DNA: TGTGCCAGCAGCCATGGAGGGGAGCAGTTCTTC
V: TRBV6-5
size: NA
D: NA
J: TRBJ2-1

CDR3: CASRTSGVTDTQYF
DNA: TGCGCCAGCAGAACTAGCGGGGTCACAGATACGCAGTATTTT
V: TRBV5-1
size: NA
D: TRBD2
J: TRBJ2-3

CDR3: CASRHWGRAGPGEAFF
DNA: TGTGCCAGTAGACACTGGGGGAGGGCAGGGCCCGGCGAAGCTTTCTTT
V: TRBV19
size: NA
D: NA
J: TRBJ1-1

CDR3: CASSSGTGSYEQYF
DNA: TGTGCCAGCAGCTCCGGGACAGGGTCCTACGAGCAGTACTTC
V: TRBV13
size: NA
D: TRBD1
J: TRBJ2-7

CDR3: CASVEGGNQPQHF
DNA: TGTGCCAGCGTCGAGGGGGGCAATCAGCCCCAGCATTTT
V: TRBV28
size: NA
D: NA
J: TRBJ1-5

CDR3: CASSVVQTNTGELFF
DNA: TGTGCCAGCAGCGTAGTACAGACGAACACCGGGGAGCTGTTTTTT
V: TRBV9
size: NA
D: NA
J: TRBJ2-2

CDR3: CSVEGLAGNRYNEQFF
DNA: TGCAGCGTTGAAGGGCTAGCGGGCAACCGGTACAATGAGCAGTTCTTC
V: TRBV29-1
size: NA
D: TRBD2
J: TRBJ2-1

CDR3: CASSFGQGAPYEQYF
DNA: TGTGCCAGCAGCTTCGGACAGGGGGCACCCTACGAGCAGTACTTC
V: TRBV5-5
size: once
D: TRBD1
J: TRBJ2-7

CDR3: CASRLGQANTGELFF
DNA: TGTGCCAGCAGATTGGGACAAGCGAACACCGGGGAGCTGTTTTTT
V: TRBV7-2
size: NA
D: NA
J: TRBJ2-2